The 15 T cell receptor beta chains presented below share a single source sample, sequenced in a study of blood T cells in healthy people across ages. Using a J-beta primer mix together with a sample-barcoded 5' primer, a second PCR was run for about 7 to 12 cycles. MiXCR was run by TCRdb on the 5' RACE reads, yielding one entry per CDR3 protein. This table has some 800,000 distinct CDR3 sequences, approximately 25% appearing once. This same sample was also part of a study on T cells of mothers and their children.

Sequencing was done on a sample of blood. The receptor set was obtained from a boy younger than 18 in good health.

The chain couples TRBV18 to TRBJ1-5; 7 nucleotides agree with TRBD1. This CDR3 is 14 amino acids long. Germline loops: CDR1 KGHSH, CDR2 LQKENI. J gave up 7 bases and V 2 bases, and 5 bases lay outside the gene matches. DNA for the CDR3: TGTGCCAGCTCACCAGAGGGGGCGAGGCAGCCCCAGCATTTT. It encodes CASSPEGARQPQHF.

The CDR3 DNA follows: TGTGCCAGCAGCTCCCGGGACAGGGGGCATCCCGGGGAGCTGTTTTTT. Encoded protein: CASSSRDRGHPGELFF. This chain joins TRBV9 and TRBJ2-2, with 12 bases that match TRBD1. CDR1 is SGDLS, CDR2 YYNGEE, per germline. V was pared by 4 bases and J by 6 bases, with 7 bases of the junction left unmatched. The CDR3 is 16 residues long.

The table lists this clonotype with a few counts. CDR3 DNA: TGCAGCGTTGACGTAGGGGGCTATGGCTACACCTTC. It is translated as CSVDVGGYGYTF. The chain links TRBV29-1 to TRBJ1-2; D perhaps matches TRBD1 (6 bases). This CDR3 contains 12 residues. The germline V gene encodes CDR1 SQVTM and CDR2 ANQGSEA. Trimming cost V 3 bases and J 4 bases, with 9 bases left between them.

This clonotype has only a few counts. The chain employs TRBV7-9 and TRBJ2-5, with TRBD2 matching 12 bases. The assigned J gene may be wrong: the sequence end matches TRBJ2-7 better. Germline CDR1 reads SEHNR; CDR2 reads FQNEAQ (reference sequence). The CDR3 spans 16 residues. CDR3 residues: CASSPSGLAGIYEQYF. CDR3 nucleotide sequence: TGTGCCAGCAGCCCGAGCGGACTAGCGGGGATCTACGAGCAGTACTTC.

The chain employs TRBV12-3 or TRBV12-4 and TRBJ2-5; TRBD1 matches at 8 bases. The tail of the sequence fits TRBJ2-1 better, so the J call may be wrong. The CDR3 extends over 15 amino acids. The CDR3 bases are TGTGCCAGCAGAGCCCCGGGACAGGTGTTCAATGAGCAGTTCTTC. It translates to CASRAPGQVFNEQFF.

This clonotype was seen a few times. The CDR3 nucleotides read TGTGCCAGCAGTGCACAGGGCGCGGGGTACTACGAGCAGTACTTC. This codes for CASSAQGAGYYEQYF. The chain is built from TRBV5-6 and TRBJ2-7; D may match TRBD1 or TRBD2 (6 bases each). Looked up from germline, CDR1 is SGHDT and CDR2 is YYEEEE. The CDR3 is made up of 15 amino acids. Deletions cut 5 bases from V and 3 bases from J, with 18 bases between.

This chain joins TRBV29-1 and TRBJ2-5; weak D call: TRBD2 (5 bases). The CDR3 runs 16 residues. V was shortened by 3 bases and J by 2 bases, with 19 bases between the two germline ends. Germline V CDR1 and CDR2: SQVTM, ANQGSEA. The CDR3 sequence is CSVEVGVGWEQETQYF. DNA for the CDR3: TGCAGCGTTGAGGTGGGAGTCGGGTGGGAGCAAGAGACCCAGTACTTC.

In its sample, this clonotype was seen a few times. The chain has TRBV5-6 and TRBJ2-3; D is possibly TRBD1 or TRBD2 (6 bases each). V was pared by 7 bases and J by 3 bases, with 12 bases between. The CDR3 runs 13 residues. Germline V lookup: CDR1 SGHDT, CDR2 YYEEEE. The CDR3 reads CASHQGRTDTQYF. The CDR3 DNA is TGTGCCAGCCATCAGGGGAGGACAGATACGCAGTATTTT.

In its sample, this clonotype was seen a few times. This sequence joins TRBV12-3 or TRBV12-4 and TRBJ1-2, with D possibly matching TRBD1 (5 bases). Trimming removed 7 bases from V and 5 bases from J, with 17 bases in between. This CDR3 has 14 residues. This chain's CDR3 is CASTIGTARYGYTF. The CDR3 bases are TGTGCCAGCACCATAGGGACGGCAAGATATGGCTACACCTTC.

The CDR3 sequence: CASSPRTRWDDTQYF. CDR3 sequence (DNA): TGTGCCAGCAGTCCCAGGACTAGGTGGGATGATACGCAGTATTTT. The chain carries TRBV27 and TRBJ2-3; 7 bases map to TRBD2. Per germline, CDR1 MNHEY and CDR2 SMNVEV (reference sequence). The CDR3 has 15 residues. After removal of 5 bases from V and 6 bases from J, the junction contained 11 bases not matched to a gene.

This chain joins TRBV28 and TRBJ1-4, with D tentatively TRBD1 (6 bases). This CDR3 has 15 residues. Between the trimmed V and J ends, which lost 1 base and 3 bases, there was a span of 9 bases. In germline, CDR1 is MDHEN, CDR2 SYDVKM. CDR3 loop: CASSLFRGSNEKLFF. CDR3 DNA sequence: TGTGCCAGCAGTTTATTCAGGGGTTCTAATGAAAAACTGTTTTTT.

This clonotype turned up a few times. The chain recombines TRBV24-1 with TRBJ1-2; D call uncertain. The V gene's germline CDR1 is KGHDR and CDR2 SFDVKD. V was shortened by 4 bases and J by 3 bases, with 8 bases between the two germline ends. CDR3 length: 13 amino acids. CDR3 sequence: CATSELDYYGYTF. In nucleotides, the CDR3 is TGTGCCACCAGTGAACTCGACTACTATGGCTACACCTTC.

This clonotype was seen more than once but under ten times. The chain couples TRBV27 to TRBJ1-5, with 10 bases lining up with TRBD1. The CDR3 sequence is 17 residues long. Trimming took 0 bases from V and 6 from J; bases not matched to a gene: 8. In germline, CDR1 is MNHEY, CDR2 SMNVEV (reference sequence). The CDR3 sequence: CASSLSVTGGGSQPQHF. CDR3 nucleotides: TGTGCCAGCAGTTTATCGGTGACAGGGGGCGGAAGTCAGCCCCAGCATTTT.

This clonotype was detected many times. The rearrangement uses TRBV20-1 and TRBJ2-5; the match to TRBD2 covers 7 bases. The CDR3 totals 16 residues. Unmatched junction bases numbered 9, after V lost 2 bases and J lost 0 bases. Germline V gives CDR1 DFQATT, CDR2 SNEGSKA (reference sequence). CDR3 bases: TGCAGTGCTAGAAGGGTCGCTAGCGGAGACCAAGAGACCCAGTACTTC. Its translation: CSARRVASGDQETQYF.

This clonotype is a singleton in its sample. The chain joins TRBV4-3 to TRBJ2-7, with D perhaps matching TRBD1 (5 bases). Trimming stripped 4 bases from V and 6 bases from J, with 19 bases between. The germline gives CDR1 LGHNA, CDR2 YSLEER. This CDR3 contains 15 residues. The CDR3 sequence is CASSRLRASWGEQYF. The CDR3 DNA reads TGCGCCAGCAGCCGTCTCAGGGCCTCCTGGGGCGAGCAGTACTTC.